Each of the 23 T cell receptor beta chains below was sequenced from the same sample in a study of cytomegalovirus exposure and HLA in healthy donors. The PCR had 60 Vbeta and 13 Jbeta primers. Profiled with immunoSEQ multiplex PCR; TCRdb holds only in-frame clones, not every one. The data show approximately 160,000 clones, just over 75% seen once. The source material was PBMCs. Every receptor here comes from a woman in her thirties or forties in good health and CMV-seronegative.

This clone was recorded only once. The junction does not match germline at one end; this may be a read error. CDR3 sequence reads: CASSPGQAQGTQYF. CDR3 bases: TGCGCCAGCAGCCCGGGACAGGCCCAAGGGACCCAGTACTTC. The chain has TRBV5-1 and TRBJ2-5; 8 bases agree with TRBD1. Germline V lookup: CDR1 SGHRS, CDR2 YFSETQ. This CDR3 is built from 14 residues.

This clone was seen a few times. The rearrangement uses TRBV9 and TRBJ2-7; 10 bases agree with TRBD1. Trimming at V came to 4 bases and at J to 9 bases, leaving 7 bases not matched to a gene. Germline CDR1 SGDLS, CDR2 YYNGEE. CDR3 length equals 13 residues. CDR3 loop: CASSTGTGAVQYF. CDR3 nucleotide sequence: TGTGCCAGCAGCACCGGGACAGGGGCGGTGCAGTACTTC.

V and J are TRBV9 and TRBJ2-3; 9 bases align to TRBD2. The CDR3 has 13 residues. In germline, CDR1 is SGDLS, CDR2 YYNGEE. V lost 0 bases to trimming and J lost 12 bases; unmatched junction nucleotides: 5. CDR3 in DNA: TGTGCCAGCAGCGTAGACCTTAGCGGGGGACAGTATTTT. Amino acid sequence: CASSVDLSGGQYF. The full variable domain, in which reference TRBV9 and TRBJ2-3 provide the parts outside the CDR3, is DSGVTQTPKHLITATGQRVTLRCSPRSGDLSVYWYQQSLDQGLQFLIQYYNGEERAKGNILERFSAQQFPDLHSELNLSSLELGDSALYFCASSVDLSGGQYFGPGTRLTVL.

The chain couples TRBV7-8 to TRBJ2-3; TRBD2 matches 14 bases. J lost 3 bases, V lost 3 bases, and 2 bases had no gene match. This CDR3 is 16 amino acids long. The germline CDR1 and CDR2 sequences are SGHVS and FQNEAQ. Here the CDR3 reads CASSFGTSGSTDTQYF. In DNA form, the CDR3 reads TGTGCCAGCAGCTTTGGGACTAGCGGGAGTACAGATACGCAGTATTTT.

The CDR3: CASSTGQGAADTQYF. The CDR3, as DNA: TGTGCCAGCAGCACCGGACAGGGGGCCGCAGATACGCAGTATTTT. The V call is TRBV11-3, the J call TRBJ2-3; 11 nucleotides match TRBD1. This CDR3 spans 15 amino acids. V shed 5 bases and J 4 bases; nucleotides not matched to a gene: 5. Germline V gene data show CDR1 as SGHNT and CDR2 as YENEEA.

This clone was detected a few times. The CDR3 nucleotides are TGTGCCAGCAGCCGGGACACCGAAAAAGCTTTCTTT. Residues: CASSRDTEKAFF. The chain employs TRBV7-9 and TRBJ1-1; the D gene is possibly TRBD1 (6 bases). Germline loops: CDR1 SEHNR, CDR2 FQNEAQ (reference sequence). The ends were cut back, 5 bases at V and 9 bases at J, with 13 bases in the middle. The CDR3 totals 12 residues.

The DNA for the CDR3 is TGTGCCAGCAGTCGCGAGGATACGCAGTATTTT. Translating it yields CASSREDTQYF. This chain uses TRBV6-1 with TRBJ2-3; D gene ambiguous. Germline-derived CDR1 and CDR2 are MNHNS and SASEGT. The CDR3 sequence is 11 residues long. V was trimmed by 5 bases and J by 6 bases, leaving 6 bases between them.

The chain joins TRBV20-1 to TRBJ2-1; no firm D call. In germline, CDR1 is DFQATT, CDR2 SNEGSKA (reference sequence). V shed 4 bases and J shed 6 bases, with 4 bases lying between them. The CDR3 extends over 10 amino acids. The CDR3 DNA follows: TGCAGTGCTACTATCAATGAGCAGTTCTTC. Translation: CSATINEQFF.

As DNA, the CDR3 is TGTGCCAGCAGCTACTCCCAGGGAACTGAAGCTTTCTTT. Translated, it gives CASSYSQGTEAFF. The genes are TRBV7-3 and TRBJ1-1; a weak D match, TRBD1 (5 bases). The V gene lost 4 bases and the J gene lost 5 bases, with 11 bases spanning the gap. Germline CDR1 and CDR2: SGHTA and FQGTGA. The CDR3 consists of 13 residues.

For the CDR3, the DNA is TGCGCCAGCAGCACCGGGACTAGCGGGACCACAGATACGCAGTATTTT. Translating gives CASSTGTSGTTDTQYF. The J gene is TRBJ2-3, the V gene TRBV5-1; TRBD2 matches 13 bases. With 4 bases clipped from V and 2 bases from J, the junction kept 4 bases outside the gene matches. The germline gives CDR1 SGHRS, CDR2 YFSETQ. This CDR3 spans 16 amino acids.

The chain couples TRBV10-3 to TRBJ1-1; D perhaps matches TRBD1 (6 bases). This CDR3 comprises 13 residues. V dropped 6 bases and J dropped 1 base, with 9 bases sitting between them. Germline V gene data show CDR1 as ENHRY and CDR2 as SYGVKD. CDR3 amino acids: CAISGQQNTEAFF. CDR3 in DNA: TGTGCCATCAGCGGACAGCAGAACACTGAAGCTTTCTTT.

This clone showed up just once. The chain carries TRBV5-1 and TRBJ2-3, with 8 bases fitting TRBD1. Germline CDR1 is SGHRS and CDR2 is YFSETQ. The J segment lost 2 bases and the V segment lost 3 bases, leaving 5 bases of the junction unmatched. The CDR3 runs to 15 residues. Here the CDR3 reads CASSSGQEDTDTQYF. CDR3 coding DNA: TGCGCCAGCAGCTCGGGACAGGAGGACACAGATACGCAGTATTTT.

The chain carries TRBV30 and TRBJ2-1, with TRBD2 identical over 7 bases. CDR1 and CDR2 (germline): GTSNPN, SVGIG (reference sequence). J was trimmed by 0 bases and V by 3 bases; bases with no gene match: 8. This CDR3 contains 16 residues. The CDR3 nucleotides read TGTGCCTGGAGGGTGCGCGGGAGAGGCTCCTACAATGAGCAGTTCTTC. It encodes CAWRVRGRGSYNEQFF.

The chain joins TRBV11-3 to TRBJ2-2; 11 bases align to TRBD2. Germline V CDR1 and CDR2: SGHNT, YENEEA. The CDR3 consists of 16 residues. V lost 5 bases, J lost 7 bases, and 9 bases stayed unmatched. CDR3 region: CASSITSGRAGGELFF. CDR3 nucleotide sequence: TGTGCCAGCAGCATCACTAGCGGGAGAGCTGGCGGGGAGCTGTTTTTT.

This clone has just one count. The gene calls are TRBV11-3 and TRBJ1-3; 7 positions match TRBD1. CDR1 is SGHNT and CDR2 is YENEEA in the germline V gene. V lost 6 bases, J lost 4 bases, and 9 bases stayed unmatched. The CDR3 loop spans 15 amino acids. CDR3 residues: CASSPQGGYGNTIYF. As DNA, the CDR3 is TGTGCCAGCAGTCCGCAGGGGGGCTACGGAAACACCATATATTTT.

The chain has TRBV30 and TRBJ1-2; 9 nucleotides line up with TRBD1. Trimming cost V 0 bases and J 4 bases; bases outside gene matches: 6. The length of the CDR3 is 15 residues. CDR1 GTSNPN and CDR2 SVGIG come from the germline V gene (reference sequence). The CDR3 coding sequence is TGTGCCTGGAGTGTAAGACAGGGGGGGGTCTATGGCTACACCTTC. Residues: CAWSVRQGGVYGYTF.

This clone was counted once. J is TRBJ1-1 and V is TRBV27, with 9 bases aligning to TRBD1. The CDR3 spans 13 residues. J was trimmed by 12 bases and V by 0 bases; bases with no gene match: 5. Germline V CDR1 and CDR2: MNHEY, SMNVEV (reference sequence). The CDR3 DNA sequence: TGTGCCAGCAGTTTATCCCGGGACAGGGAGACTTTCTTT. Translated, it gives CASSLSRDRETFF.

This clone appeared a single time. The CDR3 coding sequence is TGTGCCAGCAGCTTAGGCCAGGGGTACACTGAAGCTTTCTTT. It specifies CASSLGQGYTEAFF. V usage is TRBV7-9 and J usage is TRBJ1-1; the D gene is possibly TRBD1 (6 bases). V was pared by 1 base and J by 3 bases, with 9 bases between. This CDR3 is 14 amino acids long. Germline assignment: CDR1 SEHNR and CDR2 FQNEAQ (reference sequence).

This clone is a singleton in its sample. The V call is TRBV30, the J call TRBJ1-1, with TRBD1 matching 12 bases. Germline V gives CDR1 GTSNPN, CDR2 SVGIG (reference sequence). V lost 3 bases, J lost 7 bases, and 3 bases stayed unmatched. CDR3 length: 13 amino acids. In nucleotides, the CDR3 is TGTGCCTGGAGGGGACAGGGGGCTGGTGAAGCTTTCTTT. Encoded protein: CAWRGQGAGEAFF. Together with reference TRBV30 and TRBJ1-1, the CDR3 gives the full variable domain: SQTIHQWPATLVQPVGSPLSLECTVEGTSNPNLYWYRQAAGRGLQLLFYSVGIGQISSEVPQNLSASRPQDRQFILSSKKLLLSDSGFYLCAWRGQGAGEAFFGQGTRLTVV.

This clone was detected only once. V gene TRBV4-1 combines with J gene TRBJ2-3, with unresolved D. Per germline, CDR1 MGHRA and CDR2 YSYEKL. CDR3 length: 14 amino acids. Trimming took off 3 bases at V and 6 bases at J, with 13 bases between the two ends. The DNA for the CDR3 is TGCGCCAGCAGCCAGTGGCAGGTGTGGGATACGCAGTATTTT. Protein product: CASSQWQVWDTQYF.

This rearrangement joins TRBV1 to TRBJ1-1; the table's TRBD1 call for D was not verified on the DNA. TRBV1 is deemed a pseudogene. This CDR3 is 12 amino acids long. The CDR3 loop is CTSSPGDTEAFF. CDR3 DNA: TGCACCAGCAGCCCAGGGGACACTGAAGCTTTCTTT.

This clone turned up a few times. The chain joins TRBV9 to TRBJ1-5; unclear D gene. Trimming cost V 0 bases and J 3 bases, with 10 bases left between them. The germline V gene has CDR1 SGDLS and CDR2 YYNGEE. The CDR3 length is 15 residues. DNA of the CDR3: TGTGCCAGCAGCGTAGAAAGTGGGCACAATCAGCCCCAGCATTTT. This gives the protein CASSVESGHNQPQHF.

The chain has TRBV21-1 and TRBJ2-4; the table names TRBD1, a call not compared with the DNA. TRBV21-1 constitutes a pseudogene. CDR3 length: 17 residues. The DNA for the CDR3 is TGTGCCAGCAGCTTCAGACAGGGACCCCTAGCCAAAAACATTCAGTACTTC. As protein: CASSFRQGPLAKNIQYF.